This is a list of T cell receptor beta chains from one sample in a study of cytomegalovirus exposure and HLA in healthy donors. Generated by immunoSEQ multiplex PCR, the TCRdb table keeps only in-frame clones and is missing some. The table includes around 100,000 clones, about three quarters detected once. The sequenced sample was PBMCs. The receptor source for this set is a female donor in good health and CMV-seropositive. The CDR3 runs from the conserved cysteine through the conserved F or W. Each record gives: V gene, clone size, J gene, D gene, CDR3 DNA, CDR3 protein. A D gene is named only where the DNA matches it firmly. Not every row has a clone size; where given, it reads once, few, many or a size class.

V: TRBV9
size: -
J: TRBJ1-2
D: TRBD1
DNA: TGTGCCAGCAGCGTAGCTAAAGACAGGGGATTTGCAAACTATGGCTACACCTTC
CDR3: CASSVAKDRGFANYGYTF

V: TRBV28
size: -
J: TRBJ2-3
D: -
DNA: TGTGCCAGCAGTGACCTTCTGGGGGGAGGAGTAACAGATACGCAGTATTTT
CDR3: CASSDLLGGGVTDTQYF

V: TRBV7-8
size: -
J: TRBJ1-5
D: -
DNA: TGTGCCAGCAGCTTAGGATATGGGCCCAATCAGCCCCAGCATTTT
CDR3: CASSLGYGPNQPQHF

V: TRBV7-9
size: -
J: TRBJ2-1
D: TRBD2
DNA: TGTGCCAGCAGCTCGGCGGGGGGCCCGCATGAGCAGTTCTTC
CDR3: CASSSAGGPHEQFF

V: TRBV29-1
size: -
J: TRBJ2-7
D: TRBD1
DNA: TGCAGTGGGGGACAGGACCCCTACGAGCAGTACTTC
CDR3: CSGGQDPYEQYF

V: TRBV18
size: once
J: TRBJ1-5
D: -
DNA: TGTGCCAGCTCACCCCCCGATCAGCCCCAGCATTTT
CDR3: CASSPPDQPQHF

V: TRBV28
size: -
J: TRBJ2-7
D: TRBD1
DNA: TGTGCCAGCAGCGAACCGGGACAGGGGAAGGGGTACTTC
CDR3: CASSEPGQGKGYF

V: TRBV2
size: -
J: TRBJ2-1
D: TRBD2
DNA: TGTGCCAGCAGGTTAGCGGGGGGCCCCTACAATGAGCAGTTCTTC
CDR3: CASRLAGGPYNEQFF

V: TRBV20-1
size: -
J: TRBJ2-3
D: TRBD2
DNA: TGCAGTTTGGCGGGAGTAGATACGCAGTATTTT
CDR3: CSLAGVDTQYF

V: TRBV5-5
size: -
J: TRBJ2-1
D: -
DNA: TGTGCCAGCAGCTTCCAGGGGTACAATGAGCAGTTCTTC
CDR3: CASSFQGYNEQFF

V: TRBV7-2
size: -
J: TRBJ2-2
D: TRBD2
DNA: TGTGCCAGCAGCTTAGTGGGGACTAGCTCCGGGGAGCTGTTTTTT
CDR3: CASSLVGTSSGELFF

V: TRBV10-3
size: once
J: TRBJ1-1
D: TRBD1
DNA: TGTGCCATCAGTGGACAGGGTGGGACTGAAGCTTTCTTT
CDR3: CAISGQGGTEAFF

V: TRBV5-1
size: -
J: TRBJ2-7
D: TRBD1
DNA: TGCGCCAGCAGCTCTGGACAGGGTTGGGACTACGAGCAGTACTTC
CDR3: CASSSGQGWDYEQYF

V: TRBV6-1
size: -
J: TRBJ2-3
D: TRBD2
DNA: TGTGCCAGCAGTGATAGGGGCCGGGGGGCAGATACGCAGTATTTT
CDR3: CASSDRGRGADTQYF

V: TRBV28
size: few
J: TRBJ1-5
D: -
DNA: TGTGCCAGCAGTTTATGGGTGGTAGTGGATCAGCCCCAGCATTTT
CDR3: CASSLWVVVDQPQHF

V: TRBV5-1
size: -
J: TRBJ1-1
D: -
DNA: TGCGCCAGCAGCTTGGCGGGAAAAATTCTAGTCTCAATGAACACTGAAGCTTTCTTT
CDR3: CASSLAGKILVSMNTEAFF

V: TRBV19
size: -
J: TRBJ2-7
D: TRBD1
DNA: TGTGCCAGTACCGCGGACAGGGATGACTCCTACGAGCAGTACTTC
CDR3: CASTADRDDSYEQYF

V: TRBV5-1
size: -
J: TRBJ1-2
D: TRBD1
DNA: TGCGCCAGCAGCCCCGCCGGGACAGCCTATGGCTACACCTTC
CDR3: CASSPAGTAYGYTF

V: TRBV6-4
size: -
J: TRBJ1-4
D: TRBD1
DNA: TGTGCCATCCCGGAAAAACTGAACACCGGGACAGGGGCCTGGATAACCGAACTGTTTTTT
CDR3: CAIPEKLNTGTGAWITELFF

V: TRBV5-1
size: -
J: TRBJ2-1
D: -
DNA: TGCGCCAGCAGCGACCGTACAGGGTCGTACAATGAGCAGTTCTTC
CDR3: CASSDRTGSYNEQFF